The 21 T cell receptor beta chains reported below all come from one sample, sequenced in a study of regulatory T cells in long-lasting Graves disease. Construction of the TCR beta libraries employed iRepertoire HTBI primers in conjunction with Arm-PCR of CDR3 regions. TCRdb used MiXCR to reprocess the multiplex PCR reads, holding one entry per CDR3 protein. The sample consists of more than 300,000 distinct CDR3 sequences, around a fifth of them appearing once. Time point: persistent/refractory GD, antithyroid drugs over 5 years with positive TRAb. The TCR library was made from RNA that had been extracted from PBMCs in TRIzol. Sequencing was performed on peripheral blood mononuclear cells (PBMCs), taken when the disease was refractory, from a patient treated with antithyroid drugs. Receptors were obtained from a female donor with Graves disease.

This chain links TRBV7-2 with TRBJ1-1; 8 bases align to TRBD1. The germline gives CDR1 SGHTA, CDR2 FQGNSA. The CDR3 contains 14 residues. The J segment lost 4 bases and the V segment lost 5 bases, leaving 6 bases of the junction unmatched. DNA of the CDR3: TGTGCCAGCAGCGCGGGACAGGTTGCCACTGAAGCTTTCTTT. Protein product: CASSAGQVATEAFF.

This rearrangement joins TRBV7-2 to TRBJ2-7; no firm D call. This CDR3 has 15 residues. The V end lost 6 bases, the J end lost 4 bases, and 19 bases lay between the germline ends. Germline values: CDR1 SGHTA, CDR2 FQGNSA. The chain's CDR3 is CASSPPPAELYEQYF. The CDR3 nucleotides read TGTGCCAGCAGTCCTCCGCCAGCAGAGTTGTACGAGCAGTACTTC. Full variable domain (missing parts from reference TRBV7-2 and TRBJ2-7): GAGVSQSPSNKVTEKGKDVELRCDPISGHTALYWYRQSLGQGLEFLIYFQGNSAPDKSGLPSDRFSAERTGGSVSTLTIQRTQQEDSAVYLCASSPPPAELYEQYFGPGTRLTVT.

This chain uses TRBV28 with TRBJ2-5; D uncertain. Germline V lookup: CDR1 MDHEN, CDR2 SYDVKM. This CDR3 region has 14 residues. V was trimmed by 5 bases and J by 10 bases, leaving 20 bases between them. CDR3 DNA: TGTGCCAGCAGTCTCCCAGACGTCCGTGGGGTCCAGTACTTC. Encoded protein: CASSLPDVRGVQYF.

This clonotype was seen a handful of times. For the CDR3, the DNA is TGTGCCAGCAGCCCTGACAGGGACGGAAATCAGCCCCAGCATTTT. The encoded protein is CASSPDRDGNQPQHF. This chain joins TRBV6-1 and TRBJ1-5, with 7 bases lining up with TRBD1. The V segment lost 6 bases and the J segment 4 bases; nucleotides outside the gene matches: 9. The germline CDR1 and CDR2 sequences are MNHNS and SASEGT. The CDR3 is 15 amino acids.

CDR3 bases: TGTGCCAGTAGTATTGCGGTCGGAACAGGGATACCCTACGAGCAGTACTTC. The encoded protein is CASSIAVGTGIPYEQYF. The chain has TRBV19 and TRBJ2-7, with a weak D call TRBD1 (6 bases). This CDR3 has 17 residues. The V gene lost 3 bases and the J gene lost 2 bases, with 20 bases spanning the gap. Germline loops: CDR1 LNHDA, CDR2 SQIVND (reference sequence).

A remark on this clonotype: A clone one base away is much larger, so this may be a read error. V usage is TRBV6-1 and J usage is TRBJ2-5; D might be TRBD1 (6 bases). Germline V gives CDR1 MNHNS, CDR2 SASEGT. CDR3 size: 15 residues. The CDR3 sequence: CASSGMDSLQETQCF. For the CDR3, the DNA is TGTGCCAGCAGTGGGATGGACAGCCTACAAGAGACCCAGTGCTTC.

This clonotype has more than one count but fewer than ten. The chain joins TRBV29-1 to TRBJ2-5; D is undetermined. The CDR3 is 11 residues long. Trimming cost V 4 bases and J 3 bases, with 6 bases left between them. Germline V gene data show CDR1 as SQVTM and CDR2 as ANQGSEA. The CDR3 region has the DNA TGCAGCGTTGTTAAGAAAGAGACCCAGTACTTC. Its protein is CSVVKKETQYF. The whole variable domain, remainder taken from reference TRBV29-1 and TRBJ2-5, is SAVISQKPSRDICQRGTSLTIQCQVDSQVTMMFWYRQQPGQSLTLIATANQGSEATYESGFVIDKFPISRPNLTFSTLTVSNMSPEDSSIYLCSVVKKETQYFGPGTRLLVL.

This clonotype was picked up a small number of times. The rearrangement links TRBV19 to TRBJ2-4, with TRBD2 matching over 13 bases. CDR3 length equals 16 residues. Germline V gene data show CDR1 as LNHDA and CDR2 as SQIVND (reference sequence). The V and J ends lost 6 bases and 1 base, in that order; junction bases with no gene match: 3. For the CDR3, the DNA is TGTGCCAGTAGACTAGCGGGAGGGCCTGCCAAAAACATTCAGTACTTC. Protein product: CASRLAGGPAKNIQYF.

This clonotype was counted many times. The V and J genes are TRBV10-3 and TRBJ2-7; D is perhaps TRBD2 (6 bases). Germline lookup yields CDR1 ENHRY and CDR2 SYGVKD. V was cut by 10 bases and J by 6 bases, with 13 bases left in between. The CDR3 totals 11 residues. The chain's CDR3 is CATSLGGEQYF. As DNA, the CDR3 is TGTGCCACGTCTTTGGGGGGCGAGCAGTACTTC.

This clonotype showed up many times. The chain couples TRBV2 to TRBJ2-5; the D is unclear. Trimming stripped 0 bases from V and 2 bases from J, with 10 bases between. The CDR3 is 15 residues long. Germline lookup yields CDR1 SNHLY and CDR2 FYNNEI. The CDR3 here is CASSEAGNPQETQYF. In DNA, the CDR3 is TGTGCCAGCAGTGAAGCAGGAAACCCTCAAGAGACCCAGTACTTC.

This clonotype was detected a few times. This sequence joins TRBV28 and TRBJ2-3; D gene uncertain. This CDR3 region has 12 residues. V gave up 3 bases and J gave up 6 bases, with 7 bases separating them. CDR1 and CDR2 from the germline V gene are MDHEN and SYDVKM. The CDR3 region is CASSLGKDTQYF. CDR3 nucleotide sequence: TGTGCCAGCAGTTTGGGGAAGGATACGCAGTATTTT.

The rearrangement links TRBV20-1 to TRBJ1-1, with a possible D match to TRBD1 (5 bases). With 1 base removed from V and 0 bases from J, the gap between germline ends came to 9 bases. CDR3 length equals 14 residues. Germline CDR1 DFQATT, CDR2 SNEGSKA (reference sequence). The CDR3 spells CSARVRGLNTEAFF. Written as DNA, the CDR3 is TGCAGTGCTAGAGTAAGGGGCTTGAACACTGAAGCTTTCTTT.

This clonotype was counted ten times or more. The CDR3 region is CASSARDRINSPLHF. The DNA of the CDR3 is TGTGCCAGCAGCGCGCGGGACAGGATTAATTCACCCCTCCACTTT. The rearrangement links TRBV7-6 to TRBJ1-6, with TRBD1 matching 8 bases. Germline CDR1 is SGHVS and CDR2 is FNYEAQ. The ends lost 5 bases at V and 6 bases at J; junction bases unmatched: 6. The CDR3 length is 15 residues.

J is TRBJ2-1 and V is TRBV30, with TRBD2 as a possible D gene (6 bases). CDR1 is GTSNPN, CDR2 SVGIG, per germline (reference sequence). This CDR3 is 12 amino acids long. The V and J ends lost 1 base and 9 bases respectively, with 10 bases between them. As DNA, the CDR3 is TGTGCCTGGAGTGCGACTAGGTCTGAGCAGTTCTTC. It yields the protein CAWSATRSEQFF. The complete variable domain, with remaining parts taken from reference TRBV30 and TRBJ2-1, reads SQTIHQWPATLVQPVGSPLSLECTVEGTSNPNLYWYRQAAGRGLQLLFYSVGIGQISSEVPQNLSASRPQDRQFILSSKKLLLSDSGFYLCAWSATRSEQFFGPGTRLTVL.

CDR3 in DNA: TGTGCCATCAGTACAGGGGGGCGAGGAGGCACCGGGGAGCTGTTTTTT. Protein sequence: CAISTGGRGGTGELFF. The chain is built from TRBV10-3 and TRBJ2-2; 8 bases map to TRBD1. Germline values: CDR1 ENHRY, CDR2 SYGVKD. J gave up 4 bases and V 5 bases, and 9 bases lay outside the gene matches. The CDR3 is 16 amino acids.

V and J are TRBV30 and TRBJ1-4, with D uncertain. CDR1 is GTSNPN and CDR2 is SVGIG in the germline V gene (reference sequence). The CDR3 has 14 residues. The germline V and J ends were trimmed by 3 bases and 0 bases, with 8 bases remaining between them. DNA of the CDR3: TGTGCCTGGAGCTGGTCGGCAACTAATGAAAAACTGTTTTTT. Its protein product is CAWSWSATNEKLFF.

This clonotype was recorded at least ten times. The chain combines TRBV5-1 with TRBJ1-6, with a possible D match to TRBD1 (6 bases). The CDR3 has 14 residues. Germline V gene sequence: CDR1 SGHRS, CDR2 YFSETQ. Trimming left V 9 bases short and J 5 bases short, with 15 bases between. The CDR3: CAKPGTTDNSPLHF. The CDR3 DNA reads as TGCGCCAAGCCGGGGACAACTGATAATTCACCCCTCCACTTT.

This clonotype was detected only a few times. This chain connects TRBV9 to TRBJ1-1; D is perhaps TRBD1 (5 bases). V was pared by 0 bases and J by 1 base, with 10 bases between. The length of the CDR3 is 15 residues. The germline V gene has CDR1 SGDLS and CDR2 YYNGEE. The CDR3 DNA reads TGTGCCAGCAGCGTAGGAGGCAGGGAGAACACTGAAGCTTTCTTT. This translates into CASSVGGRENTEAFF.

The rearrangement uses TRBV2 and TRBJ2-7; 10 positions match TRBD2. The germline gives CDR1 SNHLY, CDR2 FYNNEI. This CDR3 comprises 13 residues. Trimming cost V 4 bases and J 6 bases; bases outside gene matches: 3. CDR3 amino acids: CASSVLAGVEQYF. The CDR3 region has the DNA TGTGCCAGCAGTGTGCTAGCGGGAGTCGAGCAGTACTTC.

The rearrangement uses TRBV19 and TRBJ1-3, with a possible D match to TRBD1 (6 bases). The V end lost 4 bases, the J end lost 0 bases, and 10 bases lay between the germline ends. There are 15 residues in the CDR3. Germline CDR1 reads LNHDA; CDR2 reads SQIVND (reference sequence). The CDR3 region has the DNA TGTGCCAGTAGTACAAACAGGGACTCTGGAAACACCATATATTTT. Translating it yields CASSTNRDSGNTIYF.

This chain links TRBV5-1 with TRBJ2-5; D gene ambiguous. This CDR3 has 14 residues. The V gene lost 4 bases and the J gene lost 5 bases, with 15 bases spanning the gap. In germline, CDR1 is SGHRS, CDR2 YFSETQ. CDR3 in DNA: TGCGCCAGCAGCCTTACGACTGTAAACGAGACCCAGTACTTC. Translation: CASSLTTVNETQYF.